This T cell receptor (beta chain) was obtained from a study of T cell changes during pregnancy in multiple sclerosis. TCRdb keeps only in-frame clones here, not all; method: immunoSEQ multiplex PCR. Among under 70,000 clones listed, 90% were seen once. Trimming pared 5 bases from V and 3 bases from J, leaving 13 bases between. There are 14 residues in the CDR3. The germline gives CDR1 SGHRS, CDR2 YFSETQ. This receptor was identified in a female donor in good health, enrolled as a control in a pregnancy study. The gene calls are TRBV5-1 and TRBJ2-3, with a weak D call TRBD2 (6 bases). The source material was peripheral blood, sampled in the third trimester of pregnancy. The CDR3 spells CASSSGTLTDTQYF. The CDR3 nucleotides are TGCGCCAGCAGTTCCGGGACTTTAACAGATACGCAGTATTTT.